Below, 30 T cell receptor beta chains from the same sample are listed, as sequenced in a study of shared clonotypes between healthy human individuals. CD45RO-negative cells were positively selected for CCR7, leaving out terminally differentiated effector memory CD45RA+ cells. Sequencing was performed with immunoSEQ multiplex PCR; in TCRdb, only in-frame clones are kept and a portion is missing. Among some 2 million clones listed, just under 95% were seen once. Sequencing was done on a sample of naive CD8+ T cells sorted from blood. The receptors here all came from a man aged 18 to 30 in good health.

The V call is TRBV5-1, the J call TRBJ2-1; no reliable D call. CDR1 is SGHRS, CDR2 YFSETQ, per germline. The CDR3 is 14 amino acids. The germline V and J ends were trimmed by 4 bases and 7 bases, with 15 bases remaining between them. The CDR3 DNA sequence: TGCGCCAGCAGCCCTTTAGACCCGCTGAATGAGCAGTTCTTC. This encodes CASSPLDPLNEQFF.

This chain joins TRBV6-5 and TRBJ2-7; TRBD1 might be the D (6 bases). There are 14 residues in the CDR3. With 5 bases removed from V and 0 bases from J, the gap between germline ends came to 11 bases. Germline CDR1 and CDR2: MNHEY and SVGAGI. CDR3 nucleotide sequence: TGTGCCAGCAGTCTAGGACAGATCTCCTACGAGCAGTACTTC. Encoded protein: CASSLGQISYEQYF.

The chain combines TRBV27 with TRBJ1-1; 7 bases map to TRBD1. Germline V CDR1 and CDR2: MNHEY, SMNVEV (reference sequence). V shed 4 bases and J 4 bases; nucleotides not matched to a gene: 6. The CDR3 totals 14 residues. The CDR3, as DNA: TGTGCCAGCAGTTCGACAGGGTTGGGCACTGAAGCTTTCTTT. Its translation is CASSSTGLGTEAFF.

The V gene is TRBV19, the J gene TRBJ2-2; 9 bases fit TRBD1. V gave up 6 bases and J gave up 7 bases; unmatched junction bases: 12. The germline V gene has CDR1 LNHDA and CDR2 SQIVND (reference sequence). The CDR3 has 16 amino acids. The CDR3 here is CASSPPDRGINGELFF. The DNA of the CDR3 is TGTGCCAGTAGCCCACCGGACAGGGGAATTAACGGGGAGCTGTTTTTT. Complete variable domain (other parts from reference TRBV19 and TRBJ2-2): DGGITQSPKYLFRKEGQNVTLSCEQNLNHDAMYWYRQDPGQGLRLIYYSQIVNDFQKGDIAEGYSVSREKKESFPLTVTSAQKNPTAFYLCASSPPDRGINGELFFGEGSRLTVL.

The gene calls are TRBV11-2 and TRBJ2-5, with unresolved D. Germline-derived CDR1 and CDR2 are SGHAT and FQNNGV. V lost 7 bases to trimming and J lost 0 bases, with 6 bases between them. The CDR3 sequence is 12 residues long. CDR3 coding DNA: TGTGCCAGCACCGAGTACCAAGAGACCCAGTACTTC. Translating gives CASTEYQETQYF.

The chain combines TRBV5-8 with TRBJ2-7, with a possible D match to TRBD1 (6 bases). Trimming cost V 1 base and J 3 bases, with 20 bases left between them. There are 17 residues in the CDR3. In germline, CDR1 is SGHTS, CDR2 YDEGEE. The CDR3 loop is CASSLSTGQIPDYEQYF. The DNA for the CDR3 is TGTGCCAGCAGCTTGAGCACCGGACAGATTCCCGACTACGAGCAGTACTTC. The full variable domain, with the rest looked up from reference TRBV5-8 and TRBJ2-7, is EAGVTQSPTHLIKTRGQQATLRCSPISGHTSVYWYQQALGLGLQFLLWYDEGEERNRGNFPPRFSGRQFPNYSSELNVNALELEDSALYLCASSLSTGQIPDYEQYFGPGTRLTVT.

The rearrangement joins TRBV18 to TRBJ1-1, with D tentatively TRBD1 (6 bases). Germline V gene sequence: CDR1 KGHSH, CDR2 LQKENI. The V end was cut by 3 bases, the J end by 4 bases, with 12 bases between. The CDR3 loop spans 14 amino acids. As DNA, the CDR3 is TGTGCCAGCTCACCGAGCCAGGGGCCCACTGAAGCTTTCTTT. Protein product: CASSPSQGPTEAFF.

This clone was detected once. This sequence joins TRBV7-9 and TRBJ2-3; D gene uncertain. This CDR3 is built from 13 residues. Looked up from germline, CDR1 is SEHNR and CDR2 is FQNEAQ (reference sequence). The V and J ends lost 5 bases and 5 bases respectively, with 11 bases between them. The CDR3 loop is CASSPTAQDTQYF. CDR3 coding DNA: TGTGCCAGCAGCCCCACCGCTCAAGATACGCAGTATTTT.

Only one count was recorded for this clone. The V call is TRBV2, the J call TRBJ2-3, with D perhaps assigned TRBD1 or TRBD2 (6 bases each). This CDR3 region has 13 residues. Germline V gives CDR1 SNHLY, CDR2 FYNNEI. V gave up 9 bases and J gave up 2 bases, with 12 bases separating them. The CDR3 spells CARGGRPTDTQYF. The CDR3 DNA reads as TGTGCCAGGGGGGGCCGGCCCACAGATACGCAGTATTTT.

This clone was recorded only once. The chain couples TRBV7-3 to TRBJ2-1; the D gene is possibly TRBD1 (5 bases). The CDR3 is 14 residues long. Trimming removed 1 base from V and 4 bases from J, with 8 bases in between. Germline assignment: CDR1 SGHTA and CDR2 FQGTGA. In DNA form, the CDR3 reads TGTGCCAGCAGCTTAAATGCAGGGTACAATGAGCAGTTCTTC. Translation: CASSLNAGYNEQFF.

The rearrangement links TRBV2 to TRBJ1-1; D gene ambiguous. CDR1 SNHLY and CDR2 FYNNEI come from the germline V gene. The ends were cut back, 6 bases at V and 0 bases at J, with 14 bases in the middle. The CDR3 consists of 15 residues. CDR3 loop: CASSAAVRLNTEAFF. Written as DNA, the CDR3 is TGTGCCAGCAGCGCGGCAGTTCGACTGAACACTGAAGCTTTCTTT.

The CDR3 loop reads CASSPTSSSYEQYF. The CDR3 DNA follows: TGTGCCAGCAGCCCAACATCTAGCTCCTACGAGCAGTACTTC. The chain combines TRBV7-9 with TRBJ2-7; D gene ambiguous. Germline V lookup: CDR1 SEHNR, CDR2 FQNEAQ (reference sequence). The CDR3 sequence is 14 residues long. V was pared by 5 bases and J by 0 bases, with 11 bases between.

The chain combines TRBV7-6 with TRBJ1-3; D remains ambiguous. Trimming removed 1 base from V and 4 bases from J, with 14 bases in between. The CDR3 covers 16 residues. Germline assignment: CDR1 SGHVS and CDR2 FNYEAQ. CDR3 in DNA: TGTGCCAGCAGCTTAGAGTATTGGGTAGCCGGAAACACCATATATTTT. It specifies CASSLEYWVAGNTIYF.

The V call is TRBV28, the J call TRBJ2-5, with 7 bases identical to TRBD2. J lost 2 bases, V lost 10 bases, and 10 bases had no gene match. This CDR3 is built from 14 residues. Per the germline V gene, CDR1 is MDHEN and CDR2 is SYDVKM. The CDR3 region is CATVATSLQETQYF. The CDR3 DNA follows: TGTGCCACAGTCGCGACTAGCTTACAAGAGACCCAGTACTTC.

The V and J genes are TRBV4-3 and TRBJ2-1; 8 bases fit TRBD2. With V trimmed by 1 base and J by 4 bases, 6 bases remained unmatched. CDR1 LGHNA and CDR2 YSLEER come from the germline V gene. The CDR3 extends over 16 amino acids. CDR3 sequence reads: CASSQGWSGSYNEQFF. CDR3 in DNA: TGCGCCAGCAGCCAAGGTTGGAGCGGGAGTTACAATGAGCAGTTCTTC.

V and J are TRBV27 and TRBJ1-6, with 7 positions matching TRBD1. The V segment lost 3 bases and the J segment 14 bases; nucleotides outside the gene matches: 16. This CDR3 comprises 16 residues. Germline V CDR1 and CDR2: MNHEY, SMNVEV (reference sequence). The CDR3 sequence: CASSFMEGQPFMALHF. The CDR3 DNA reads as TGTGCCAGCAGTTTTATGGAGGGACAGCCCTTTATGGCCCTCCACTTT.

V usage is TRBV5-4 and J usage is TRBJ1-1, with TRBD1 matching over 9 bases. This CDR3 comprises 13 residues. Germline V gene data show CDR1 as SGHNT and CDR2 as YYREEE (reference sequence). Losses at the gene ends were 4 bases for V and 9 bases for J; bases not matched to a gene: 7. The CDR3 DNA reads as TGTGCCAGCAGCGGCGGACAGGGGTTTAAAGCTTTCTTT. Translation: CASSGGQGFKAFF.

With regard to this clone: Additional DNA sequences in this sample encode the identical CDR3. This CDR3 reads CASSLLGGTDTQYF. The CDR3 DNA reads as TGTGCCAGCAGCTTATTGGGAGGGACAGATACGCAGTATTTT. V and J are TRBV7-3 and TRBJ2-3, with 7 bases lining up with TRBD2. From germline, CDR1 is SGHTA and CDR2 FQGTGA. V was pared by 2 bases and J by 3 bases, with 2 bases of the junction left unmatched. The CDR3 runs to 14 residues.

V usage is TRBV5-4 and J usage is TRBJ2-7; tentatively, D is TRBD1 (5 bases). The length of the CDR3 is 14 residues. Trimming removed 0 bases at V and 5 bases at J, with 12 bases between. The V gene's germline CDR1 is SGHNT and CDR2 YYREEE (reference sequence). The CDR3 sequence: CASSLEGDYDEQYF. The CDR3 DNA is TGTGCCAGCAGCTTGGAAGGGGATTATGACGAGCAGTACTTC.

This clone occurred once. Other DNA sequences in the sample encode the same CDR3. V gene TRBV7-9 combines with J gene TRBJ1-5; D is ambiguous. With 0 bases removed from V and 8 bases from J, the gap between germline ends came to 5 bases. This CDR3 spans 12 amino acids. Germline V gene lookup returns CDR1 SEHNR and CDR2 FQNEAQ (reference sequence). The CDR3 region has the DNA TGTGCCAGCAGCTTAGCTGGTGAGCCCCAGCATTTT. Residues: CASSLAGEPQHF.

This sequence joins TRBV13 and TRBJ2-7; D gene ambiguous. Per germline, CDR1 PRHDT and CDR2 FYEKMQ (reference sequence). CDR3 length: 16 amino acids. V shed 4 bases and J shed 1 base, with 17 bases lying between them. The CDR3 sequence is CASSSLHSRSSYEQYF. As DNA, the CDR3 is TGTGCCAGCAGCTCCCTACATTCCAGGTCTTCCTACGAGCAGTACTTC.

To note about this clone: Distinct nucleotide sequences in the sample also encode this CDR3. V and J are TRBV29-1 and TRBJ2-7; D could derive from TRBD1 or TRBD2 (6 bases each). Germline CDR1 reads SQVTM; CDR2 reads ANQGSEA. Trimming stripped 1 base from V and 1 base from J, with 8 bases between. The CDR3 is made up of 13 amino acids. CDR3 sequence reads: CSVEVGGSYEQYF. The DNA of the CDR3 is TGCAGCGTTGAAGTAGGGGGGTCCTACGAGCAGTACTTC.

CDR3 DNA sequence: TGTGCCAGCAGACTACTCGACACCGGGGAGCTGTTTTTT. This codes for CASRLLDTGELFF. V gene TRBV6-5 combines with J gene TRBJ2-2; no reliable D call. The CDR3 consists of 13 residues. Germline V gene data show CDR1 as MNHEY and CDR2 as SVGAGI. Trimming took 6 bases from V and 3 from J, leaving 8 bases between them.

The chain couples TRBV9 to TRBJ1-4; D is possibly TRBD1 (6 bases). V was trimmed by 2 bases and J by 8 bases, leaving 10 bases between them. This CDR3 has 13 residues. In germline, CDR1 is SGDLS, CDR2 YYNGEE. In nucleotides, the CDR3 is TGTGCCAGCAGCGTTCCAGGGGACGAAAAACTGTTTTTT. It encodes CASSVPGDEKLFF. Variable domain in full (rest from reference TRBV9 and TRBJ1-4): DSGVTQTPKHLITATGQRVTLRCSPRSGDLSVYWYQQSLDQGLQFLIQYYNGEERAKGNILERFSAQQFPDLHSELNLSSLELGDSALYFCASSVPGDEKLFFGSGTQLSVL.

The rearrangement links TRBV19 to TRBJ1-2; D remains ambiguous. The germline gives CDR1 LNHDA, CDR2 SQIVND (reference sequence). V dropped 2 bases and J dropped 7 bases, with 11 bases sitting between them. This CDR3 is built from 13 residues. In DNA, the CDR3 is TGTGCCAGTAGTATATCGGCTGAGGGTGGCTACACCTTC. Translated, it gives CASSISAEGGYTF.

The rearrangement uses TRBV11-2 and TRBJ1-3; D remains unclear. V was clipped by 8 bases and J by 4 bases, with 9 bases between them. The CDR3 loop spans 12 amino acids. From germline, CDR1 is SGHAT and CDR2 FQNNGV. CDR3 residues: CASRLGGNTIYF. As DNA, the CDR3 is TGTGCCAGCCGGCTGGGGGGAAACACCATATATTTT.

The genes are TRBV23-1 and TRBJ2-7; TRBD1 might be the D (6 bases). TRBV23-1 qualifies as an ORF whose function is uncertain. The CDR3 has 15 amino acids. Trimming removed 4 bases at V and 1 base at J, with 14 bases between. The CDR3: CASSPRTESSYEQYF. As DNA, the CDR3 is TGCGCCAGCAGTCCGAGGACAGAGAGTTCCTACGAGCAGTACTTC.

The chain links TRBV19 to TRBJ2-1, with 7 positions matching TRBD2. CDR1 is LNHDA and CDR2 is SQIVND in the germline V gene (reference sequence). After removal of 3 bases from V and 10 bases from J, the junction contained 0 bases not matched to a gene. This CDR3 spans 11 amino acids. The CDR3 DNA sequence: TGTGCCAGTAGTATGGGACTAGAGCAGTTCTTC. As protein: CASSMGLEQFF.

The chain links TRBV2 to TRBJ2-1; perhaps D is TRBD1 or TRBD2 (5 bases each). V lost 5 bases and J lost 8, with 19 bases in between. CDR3 length equals 15 residues. The germline CDR1 and CDR2 sequences are SNHLY and FYNNEI. CDR3 DNA sequence: TGTGCCAGCAGTCCCGGGGCCGAGGGCGTAGATGAGCAGTTCTTC. It yields the protein CASSPGAEGVDEQFF.

The chain employs TRBV4-1 and TRBJ2-4, with TRBD1 matching 8 bases. Germline CDR1 reads MGHRA; CDR2 reads YSYEKL. Germline trimming cut 1 base from V and 3 bases from J; bases unmatched to any gene: 5. This CDR3 spans 16 amino acids. The CDR3 protein is CASSQGQGLGKNIQYF. The DNA of the CDR3 is TGCGCCAGCAGCCAAGGACAGGGGTTGGGCAAAAACATTCAGTACTTC.